The sequence of this T cell receptor (beta chain) was determined in a study of read filtering for tumor transcriptome and immune sequencing. Study-level points and caveats: About four fifths of IR-seq clonotypes had a single read, yet these held around 3.3% of reads.

In its sample, this clonotype was seen many times. Its antigen is still unknown. From approximately 430 ng of RNA, a library with molecular barcoded alpha/delta and beta/gamma adaptors was made. Each CDR3 protein gets one entry after TCRdb re-called the reads with MiXCR. The table records fewer than 150,000 distinct CDR3 sequences, over 10% of them present only once. What was sequenced was a population of CD138-negative cells sorted from bone marrow. This receptor was identified in a donor aged 40 or older with multiple myeloma.

The CDR3 nucleotides read TGTGCCAGCACCAATAGCGGGGGGGCCGGAGAGACCCAGTACTTC. Protein sequence: CASTNSGGAGETQYF. This chain uses TRBV12-3 or TRBV12-4 with TRBJ2-5; 11 nucleotides match TRBD2. J was trimmed by 4 bases and V by 7 bases; bases with no gene match: 8. The CDR3 has 15 residues.